This T cell receptor beta chain appears in the sequencing data of a study of CD8 T cells in ankylosing spondylitis. Study results and caveats: Enrichment of disease-linked clones was reportedly significant in matched ankylosing spondylitis synovial fluid. In peripheral blood, disease-linked CD8+ clones occurred at relatively low frequencies. Both synovial fluid and blood in reactive arthritis had previously been reported to carry some motif variants.

The CDR3 consists of 12 residues. Quantitative 5'-RACE with molecular barcodes generated TCR beta libraries. Each CDR3 protein is one row after TCRdb ran MiXCR on the 5' RACE reads. The profile shows 200,000 to 250,000 distinct CDR3 sequences, about 11% of them singletons. Details on this clonotype: Its cognate antigen is unknown. A junction boundary mismatches the germline segment, possibly from a read error.

What was sequenced was blood, either unsorted or a sorted T cell fraction (not recorded which). The chain recombines TRBV12-3 or TRBV12-4 with TRBJ1-5; D ambiguous. The receptor's source is a male donor with ankylosing spondylitis or in good health (not recorded which). This chain's CDR3 is CASSPDNQHQHF. DNA of the CDR3: TGTGCCAGCAGTCCCGATAATCAGCACCAGCATTTT.